What follows describes a single T cell receptor (beta chain). Its antigen is as yet unknown. These data are taken from a study of OX40 agonist ivuxolimab in advanced cancers. Study details: Prior anti-PD-1, anti-PD-L1 or anti-CTLA-4 therapy was allowed; around 40% had some.

Patients who had autoimmune disease history or got systemic immunosuppression were left out. Study findings and constraints: Clonal expansion from baseline to week 6 occurred in both CD4+ and CD8+ T cells.

Produced via immunoSEQ multiplex PCR; TCRdb's table is partial and in-frame only. The table has some 82,000 clones, 94% seen once. The CDR3 is made up of 14 amino acids. With 3 bases removed from V and 8 bases from J, the gap between germline ends came to 14 bases. Germline CDR1 and CDR2: SGHAT and FQDESV (reference sequence). The chain links TRBV11-1 to TRBJ2-1; the D gene is possibly TRBD1 (6 bases). The clonotype was recovered from an adult with an advanced solid tumor such as melanoma, head and neck, liver or kidney cancer. Sequenced material: CD4+ or CD8+ T cells sorted from blood, taken in a trial of the OX40 agonist ivuxolimab. The CDR3 DNA is TGTGCCAGCAGCTTGGGGGCCTCGATGGATGAGCAGTTCTTC. Translating it yields CASSLGASMDEQFF.